Below, one T cell receptor beta chain is given with its context. Its antigen is as yet unknown. Its ends do not fully match the called genes, so a read error is possible. The data originate from a study of OX40 agonist ivuxolimab in advanced cancers. Using immunoSEQ multiplex PCR, the repertoire was profiled, and TCRdb retains in-frame clones only, with some absent. The sample lists approximately 82,000 clones; about 85% were seen once. CDR1 is SGHTA and CDR2 is FQGNSA in the germline V gene. The CDR3 is made up of 11 amino acids. General observations from the study: Doses of 0.1 to 3.0 mg/kg were accompanied by clonal expansion of CD4+ and CD8+ blood T cells by week 6.

This sequence was found in an adult with an advanced solid tumor such as melanoma, head and neck, liver or kidney cancer. This rearrangement joins TRBV7-2 to TRBJ1-2; D is ambiguous. The sequencing used CD4+ or CD8+ T cells sorted from blood, collected in a trial of the OX40 agonist ivuxolimab. As DNA, the CDR3 is TGTGCCAGCAGCGCTAACTATGGCCACACCTTC. This codes for CASSANYGHTF.